This entry lists 19 T cell receptor beta chains sequenced from one sample in a study of blood T cell repertoires in COVID-19. Sequencing used immunoSEQ multiplex PCR; TCRdb keeps in-frame clones, though not all of them. The sample has about 200,000 clones; about 80% are singletons. The source material was PBMCs or T cells enriched from blood (not recorded which). Source of these receptors: a man aged 40-50 years who had recovered from COVID-19.

The chain joins TRBV5-1 to TRBJ2-3; a possible D gene is TRBD1 (5 bases). Germline CDR1 and CDR2: SGHRS and YFSETQ. The CDR3 has 14 residues. The germline V and J ends were trimmed by 2 bases and 3 bases, with 10 bases remaining between them. The CDR3 nucleotides are TGCGCCAGCAGCTTAGGGGAAGGTACAGATACGCAGTATTTT. Translation: CASSLGEGTDTQYF.

This clone has just one count. The chain joins TRBV2 to TRBJ2-5; D remains ambiguous. Trimming removed 4 bases at V and 5 bases at J, with 11 bases between. There are 13 residues in the CDR3. Germline-derived CDR1 and CDR2 are SNHLY and FYNNEI. This CDR3 reads CASSGEQHETQYF. CDR3 nucleotides: TGTGCCAGCAGTGGTGAACAGCACGAGACCCAGTACTTC. Full variable domain (outside the CDR3, taken from reference TRBV2 and TRBJ2-5): EPEVTQTPSHQVTQMGQEVILRCVPISNHLYFYWYRQILGQKVEFLVSFYNNEISEKSEIFDDQFSVERPDGSNFTLKIRSTKLEDSAMYFCASSGEQHETQYFGPGTRLLVL.

The gene calls are TRBV19 and TRBJ1-2; weak D call: TRBD1 (5 bases). This CDR3 comprises 15 residues. The V end was cut by 3 bases, the J end by 5 bases, with 16 bases between. Germline V gene sequence: CDR1 LNHDA, CDR2 SQIVND (reference sequence). The CDR3 coding sequence is TGTGCCAGTAGTATTGGGGCGGAGGGTCGGTATGGCTACACCTTC. Protein: CASSIGAEGRYGYTF.

The rearrangement uses TRBV24-1 and TRBJ2-3; D is possibly TRBD2 (6 bases). Germline loops: CDR1 KGHDR, CDR2 SFDVKD. V shed 9 bases and J shed 8 bases, with 17 bases lying between them. This CDR3 is 13 amino acids long. DNA of the CDR3: TGTGCCACCTCAGGCCCCTGGCGGGGTACGCAGTATTTT. Its translation: CATSGPWRGTQYF.

The CDR3, as DNA: TGTGCCAGCAGTCCGCAACAGGGGCGCCGGGCTGAAGCTTTCTTT. It translates to CASSPQQGRRAEAFF. V usage is TRBV27 and J usage is TRBJ1-1; 7 bases are a match to TRBD1. After removal of 5 bases from V and 6 bases from J, the junction contained 12 bases not matched to a gene. CDR3 length: 15 amino acids. CDR1 is MNHEY, CDR2 SMNVEV, per germline (reference sequence).

V usage is TRBV7-3 and J usage is TRBJ2-1, with 7 positions matching TRBD1. The germline V gene has CDR1 SGHTA and CDR2 FQGTGA. This CDR3 comprises 18 residues. V was clipped by 2 bases and J by 6 bases; unmatched bases: 16. The CDR3 protein is CASSLAFRALAGGNEQFF. CDR3 DNA: TGTGCCAGCAGCTTAGCCTTCCGGGCCTTAGCAGGGGGCAATGAGCAGTTCTTC. Based on the CDR3 plus reference TRBV7-3 and TRBJ2-1, the full variable domain is GAGVSQTPSNKVTEKGKYVELRCDPISGHTALYWYRQSLGQGPEFLIYFQGTGAADDSGLPNDRFFAVRPEGSVSTLKIQRTERGDSAVYLCASSLAFRALAGGNEQFFGPGTRLTVL.

The gene calls are TRBV10-1 and TRBJ2-3, with TRBD2 matching over 9 bases. Per germline, CDR1 WNHNN and CDR2 SYGVQD (reference sequence). The length of the CDR3 is 17 residues. V trimming: 11 bases; J trimming: 0 bases; junction bases outside the gene matches: 15. The CDR3 sequence: CAGVAGAHPRSTDTQYF. The CDR3 DNA is TGCGCCGGTGTAGCGGGAGCTCACCCACGGAGCACAGATACGCAGTATTTT.

V is TRBV6-5 and J is TRBJ1-5; weak D call: TRBD1 (5 bases). The ends were cut back, 6 bases at V and 4 bases at J, with 16 bases in the middle. This CDR3 region has 15 residues. Per the germline V gene, CDR1 is MNHEY and CDR2 is SVGAGI. The DNA of the CDR3 is TGTGCCAGCAGGGACGCGGGCGGGGGGAATCAGCCCCAGCATTTT. Translation gives CASRDAGGGNQPQHF.

This clone was observed a single time. V gene TRBV10-2 combines with J gene TRBJ2-2, with 9 bases that match TRBD2. The CDR3 contains 15 residues. Trimming took 3 bases from V and 5 from J; bases not matched to a gene: 4. CDR1 and CDR2 (germline): WSHSY, SAAADI. The CDR3 protein is CASSDRSGRTGELFF. DNA for the CDR3: TGCGCCAGCAGTGATCGTAGCGGGAGAACCGGGGAGCTGTTTTTT.

The chain couples TRBV18 to TRBJ2-5; D ambiguous. Germline V gene data show CDR1 as KGHSH and CDR2 as LQKENI. V lost 4 bases and J lost 1, with 10 bases in between. This CDR3 has 14 residues. The CDR3: CASSQSVSQETQYF. The CDR3 DNA follows: TGTGCCAGCTCACAATCAGTATCCCAAGAGACCCAGTACTTC.

This rearrangement joins TRBV19 to TRBJ2-1; 14 positions match TRBD2. This CDR3 spans 16 amino acids. Trimming at V came to 5 bases and at J to 3 bases, leaving 3 bases not matched to a gene. Germline V CDR1 and CDR2: LNHDA, SQIVND (reference sequence). CDR3 nucleotides: TGTGCCAGTAGTTCCGGACTAGCGGGGGGCTACAATGAGCAGTTCTTC. Amino acid sequence: CASSSGLAGGYNEQFF.

This CDR3 is CASSPLSGYGYTF. The DNA of the CDR3 is TGTGCCAGCAGCCCCCTCAGTGGCTATGGCTACACCTTC. The J gene is TRBJ1-2, the V gene TRBV9; no definite D call. Germline V gives CDR1 SGDLS, CDR2 YYNGEE. This CDR3 has 13 amino acids. V lost 4 bases and J lost 4, with 11 bases in between.

Regarding this clone: The sample holds other DNA sequences that translate to the same CDR3. This rearrangement joins TRBV29-1 to TRBJ1-5; 11 bases align to TRBD1. The junction had 2 bases not matched to a gene; V was cut back by 6 bases and J by 4 bases. Germline V gene lookup returns CDR1 SQVTM and CDR2 ANQGSEA. The CDR3 is 13 residues long. The CDR3 sequence: CSVGTGGNQPQHF. CDR3 DNA sequence: TGCAGCGTGGGGACAGGGGGGAATCAGCCCCAGCATTTT.

As concerns this clone: At one boundary the junction diverges from the germline segment, which might be a read error. The chain joins TRBV19 to TRBJ1-1; D not certain. The CDR3 is 13 residues long. CDR1 is LNHDA and CDR2 is SQIVND in the germline V gene (reference sequence). As DNA, the CDR3 is TGTGCCAGTAGTATAGAGTTCGACACCGAAGCTTTCTTT. Its translation: CASSIEFDTEAFF.

The chain employs TRBV28 and TRBJ2-3; D is perhaps TRBD2 (6 bases). The CDR3 consists of 13 residues. The V end lost 3 bases, the J end lost 3 bases, and 7 bases lay between the germline ends. Germline loops: CDR1 MDHEN, CDR2 SYDVKM. CDR3: CASSLGGTDTQYF. The CDR3, as DNA: TGTGCCAGCAGTTTGGGGGGAACAGATACGCAGTATTTT.

The V gene is TRBV5-1, the J gene TRBJ2-2; D is perhaps TRBD2 (6 bases). Germline V gene sequence: CDR1 SGHRS, CDR2 YFSETQ. V lost 6 bases, J lost 0 bases, and 12 bases lay in between. The CDR3 is 15 amino acids. CDR3 amino acids: CASKIAGPNTGELFF. CDR3 coding DNA: TGCGCCAGCAAAATTGCGGGGCCGAACACCGGGGAGCTGTTTTTT.

The chain uses TRBV6-5 and TRBJ1-2; 7 bases fit TRBD1. The V and J ends lost 8 bases and 0 bases, in that order; junction bases with no gene match: 3. CDR1 MNHEY and CDR2 SVGAGI come from the germline V gene. The length of the CDR3 is 13 residues. CDR3 residues: CASGDRANYGYTF. The CDR3 DNA reads TGTGCCAGCGGGGACAGAGCTAACTATGGCTACACCTTC.

This CDR3 is CASSQGPTEGYTQYF. In DNA, the CDR3 is TGTGCCAGCAGCCAAGGACCGACGGAGGGATATACGCAGTATTTT. This chain uses TRBV3-1 (or the pseudogene TRBV3-2) with TRBJ2-3; D possibly corresponds to TRBD2 (6 bases). V lost 1 base to trimming and J lost 7 bases, with 15 bases between them. CDR3 length equals 15 residues. CDR1 and CDR2 from the germline V gene are LGHDT and YNNKEL (reference sequence).

V usage is TRBV10-1 and J usage is TRBJ2-3; D call uncertain. The V gene lost 0 bases and the J gene lost 3 bases, with 4 bases spanning the gap. This CDR3 comprises 13 residues. Germline values: CDR1 WNHNN, CDR2 SYGVQD (reference sequence). CDR3 in DNA: TGCGCCAGCAGTGAGTCCTTAACAGATACGCAGTATTTT. Its translation is CASSESLTDTQYF.